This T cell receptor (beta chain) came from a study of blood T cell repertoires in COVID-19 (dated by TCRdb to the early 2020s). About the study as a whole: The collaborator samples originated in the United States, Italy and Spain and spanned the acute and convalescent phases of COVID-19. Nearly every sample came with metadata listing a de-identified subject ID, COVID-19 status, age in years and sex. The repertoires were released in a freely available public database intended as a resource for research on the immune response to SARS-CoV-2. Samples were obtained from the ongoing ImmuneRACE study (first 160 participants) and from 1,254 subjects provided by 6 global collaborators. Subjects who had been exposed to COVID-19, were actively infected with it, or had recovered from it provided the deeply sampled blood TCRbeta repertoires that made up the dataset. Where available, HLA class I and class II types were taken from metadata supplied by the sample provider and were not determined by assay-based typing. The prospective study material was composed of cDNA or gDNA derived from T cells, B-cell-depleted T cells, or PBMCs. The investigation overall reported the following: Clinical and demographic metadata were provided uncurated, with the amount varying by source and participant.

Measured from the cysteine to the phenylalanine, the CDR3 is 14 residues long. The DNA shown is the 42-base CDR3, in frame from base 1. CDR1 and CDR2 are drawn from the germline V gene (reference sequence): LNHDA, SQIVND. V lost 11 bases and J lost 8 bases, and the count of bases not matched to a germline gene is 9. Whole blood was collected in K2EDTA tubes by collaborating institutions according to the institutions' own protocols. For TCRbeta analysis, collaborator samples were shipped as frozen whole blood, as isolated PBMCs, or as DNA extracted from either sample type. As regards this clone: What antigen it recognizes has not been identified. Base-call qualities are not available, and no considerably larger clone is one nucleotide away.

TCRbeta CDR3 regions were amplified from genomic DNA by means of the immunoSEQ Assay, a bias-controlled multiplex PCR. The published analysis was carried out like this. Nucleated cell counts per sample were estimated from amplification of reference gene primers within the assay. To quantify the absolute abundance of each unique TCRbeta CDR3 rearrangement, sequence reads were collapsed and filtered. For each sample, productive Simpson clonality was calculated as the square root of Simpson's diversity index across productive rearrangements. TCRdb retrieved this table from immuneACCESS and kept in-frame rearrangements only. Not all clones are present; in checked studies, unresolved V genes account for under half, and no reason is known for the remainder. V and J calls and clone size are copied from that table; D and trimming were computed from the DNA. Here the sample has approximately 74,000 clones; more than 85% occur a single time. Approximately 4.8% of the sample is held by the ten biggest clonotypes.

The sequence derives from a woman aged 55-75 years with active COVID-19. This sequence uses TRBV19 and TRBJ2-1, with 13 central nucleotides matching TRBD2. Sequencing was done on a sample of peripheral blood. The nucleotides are TGTGCCGTAAGGACTAGCGGGAGTACCGATGAGCAGTTCTTC. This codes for CAVRTSGSTDEQFF.